Given below is one TCR beta chain in context. This record comes from a study of OX40 agonist ivuxolimab in advanced cancers. The assay was immunoSEQ multiplex PCR, and TCRdb's table has in-frame clones only and misses some. The profile shows tens of thousands of clones, 86% of them singletons. The TCR was taken from an adult with an advanced solid tumor such as melanoma, head and neck, liver or kidney cancer. Sequencing was performed on CD4+ or CD8+ T cells sorted from blood, taken in a trial of the OX40 agonist ivuxolimab.

The CDR3 DNA follows: TGTGCCAGCAGGGCCCGGACTAGCTACACCCACGAGCAGTACTTC. This encodes CASRARTSYTHEQYF. The chain has TRBV27 and TRBJ2-7; 8 bases fit TRBD2. The V segment lost 6 bases and the J segment 5 bases; nucleotides outside the gene matches: 12. The CDR3 runs 15 residues. Germline loops: CDR1 MNHEY, CDR2 SMNVEV (reference sequence).